This T cell receptor beta chain was retrieved from a study of OX40 agonist ivuxolimab in advanced cancers. Some background on the complete study: The costimulatory receptor OX40 (CD134) was targeted by ivuxolimab, a fully human IgG2 agonistic monoclonal antibody. Partial responses occurred in three dose-escalation patients: two with cutaneous melanoma and one with hepatocellular carcinoma. A male proportion of about 79% and a mean age of about 60 years, ranging from roughly 23 to 79, were recorded for the dose-escalation cohort. Of the approximately 53 patients in dose escalation, about 19 had hepatocellular carcinoma, approximately 15 had melanoma, 9 had renal cell carcinoma and 9 had head and neck cancer. The point of sequencing TCRbeta in the periphery was to test whether ivuxolimab changed TCR sequence diversity and drove clonal T-cell expansion. The paper describes the monotherapy dose-escalation part (N of about 52 patients) of the phase I trial of ivuxolimab. Intravenous ivuxolimab was administered to patients every 2 weeks at six dose levels: 0.01, 0.1, 0.3, 1.5, 3 and 10 mg/kg. Patients were allowed to have had prior anti-PD-1, anti-PD-L1 or anti-CTLA-4 therapy, and around 40% of the dose-escalation patients had previously received checkpoint inhibitors.

The trial excluded patients who had a history of autoimmune disease or were on systemic immunosuppression. Peripheral blood for TCR sequencing was collected from all dose cohorts at baseline, on cycle 4 day 1, and on cycle 7 day 1. Samples came from an open-label, multicenter, first-in-human phase I dose-escalation trial of ivuxolimab. Adults with locally advanced or metastatic melanoma, renal cell carcinoma, hepatocellular carcinoma or head and neck squamous cell carcinoma were enrolled in the trial. Before TCR sequencing, CD4+ and CD8+ T cells were separately sorted from peripheral blood. Results the study describes overall, beyond this receptor: The antigen specificity of the clonally expanded peripheral T cells was not determined. At doses of 0.1 to 3.0 mg/kg, clonal expansion of both CD4+ and CD8+ T cells in blood was seen between baseline and week 6. After ivuxolimab, CD8+ T cells had more expanded clones than CD4+ T cells on average. Partial responders in the 0.1-3.0 mg/kg groups had among the lowest normalized peripheral clonal expansion, especially among CD8+ T cells. Low levels of normalized T-cell clonal expansion were also seen in some nonresponding patients.

To sequence the TCRbeta CDR3 region, genomic DNA was isolated from the sorted cells. The immunoSEQ Assay was used for sequencing of TCRbeta CDR3 regions. TCRdb's version of the immuneACCESS table is confined to in-frame rearrangements and falls short of the full clone set. An unresolved V gene accounts for under half of the shortfall where checked; the remainder is of unknown origin. The sample contains under 70,000 clones, less than 85% of them found a single time. 3.5% to 4.5% of the sample comes from the top ten. V is reduced by 0 bases and J by 8 bases, leaving a spacing of 14 bases between them. Measured from the cysteine to the phenylalanine, the CDR3 is 14 residues long. Only the CDR3 part of the read is kept: 42 bases, read in frame from the first base. The germline V gene specifies SGDLS as CDR1 and YYNGEE as CDR2. With regard to this clone: Its antigen is not yet known. No clone much larger than this one lies a single base away; base qualities are absent.

This chain joins TRBV9 to TRBJ1-2; the D gene is perhaps TRBD1, on 5 matching bases. This receptor was obtained from an adult with an advanced solid tumor such as melanoma, head and neck, liver or kidney cancer. Material: CD4+ or CD8+ T cells sorted from blood, obtained in a trial of the OX40 agonist ivuxolimab. The DNA reads TGTGCCAGCAGCGTAGCGGGGGGGGAGAGCGGCTACACCTTC. Its product reads: CASSVAGGESGYTF.